A single sample is the source of the 5 T cell receptor beta chains below, sequenced in a study of human T cells and chemical hapten exposure. The time point denotes: patch test 3, about 24 weeks after DPC sensitization. This sample's treatment: therapeutic diphenylcyclopropenone sensitization with weekly scalp DPC. In TCRdb, the RACE reads were re-called with MiXCR into one record per CDR3 protein. The table has some 170,000 distinct CDR3 sequences, roughly 26% seen once. Sequencing was performed on whole blood, taken in connection with sensitization to the hapten diphenylcyclopropenone (DPC). Source of these receptors: a woman younger than 35 with alopecia areata. Some clones in this sample may be carry-over from other donors' samples.

The chain links TRBV11-2 to TRBJ1-1; D might be TRBD1 (6 bases). This CDR3 region has 14 residues. V was trimmed by 4 bases and J by 5 bases, leaving 14 bases between them. Looked up from germline, CDR1 is SGHAT and CDR2 is FQNNGV. The CDR3 reads CASSSEGGVTEAFF. DNA for the CDR3: TGTGCCAGCAGCTCAGAGGGGGGAGTGACTGAAGCTTTCTTT. The full variable domain, in which reference TRBV11-2 and TRBJ1-1 provide the parts outside the CDR3, is EAGVAQSPRYKIIEKRQSVAFWCNPISGHATLYWYQQILGQGPKLLIQFQNNGVVDDSQLPKDRFSAERLKGVDSTLKIQPAKLEDSAVYLCASSSEGGVTEAFFGQGTRLTVV.

This clonotype has a handful of counts. V is TRBV29-1 and J is TRBJ1-1; D is undetermined. The CDR3 has 10 amino acids. Germline V gene sequence: CDR1 SQVTM, CDR2 ANQGSEA. Trimming took off 7 bases at V and 1 base at J, with 4 bases between the two ends. This CDR3 is CSAENTEAFF. For the CDR3, the DNA is TGCAGCGCGGAGAACACTGAAGCTTTCTTT.

V usage is TRBV9 and J usage is TRBJ2-3, with 10 bases fitting TRBD2. CDR1 and CDR2 (germline): SGDLS, YYNGEE. CDR3 length: 16 amino acids. V shed 0 bases and J 1 base; nucleotides not matched to a gene: 2. The CDR3 DNA sequence: TGTGCCAGCAGCGTAGGTACTAGCGGGGGCACAGATACGCAGTATTTT. Protein product: CASSVGTSGGTDTQYF.

At least ten counts were recorded for this clonotype. The genes are TRBV5-6 and TRBJ1-3; D gene unclear. Trimming removed 1 base at V and 2 bases at J, with 1 base between. The CDR3 loop spans 12 amino acids. Looked up from germline, CDR1 is SGHDT and CDR2 is YYEEEE. As DNA, the CDR3 is TGTGCCAGCAGCTTGCCTGGAAACACCATATATTTT. Its protein product is CASSLPGNTIYF.

This sequence joins TRBV7-2 and TRBJ2-3; unclear D gene. Trimming left V 0 bases short and J 5 bases short, with 6 bases between. The CDR3 spans 13 residues. In germline, CDR1 is SGHTA, CDR2 FQGNSA. The CDR3 DNA sequence: TGTGCCAGCAGCTTAGCGCACGGAGATACGCAGTATTTT. Its protein product is CASSLAHGDTQYF.